This TCR beta chain was identified in a study of cytomegalovirus exposure and HLA in healthy donors. Use of 60 Vbeta and 13 Jbeta primers characterized the PCR. Data came from immunoSEQ multiplex PCR; TCRdb stores just in-frame clones and leaves some out. The sample records 35,000 to 45,000 clones, approximately 52% being singletons. The clonotype comes from a human donor in good health. Material: PBMCs.

The DNA of the CDR3 is TGTGCCAGCAGTTACCCCGACAGGGGATACTACGAGCAGTACTTC. It specifies CASSYPDRGYYEQYF. The rearrangement uses TRBV6-6 and TRBJ2-7; 8 nucleotides align to TRBD1. V trimming: 2 bases; J trimming: 3 bases; junction bases outside the gene matches: 6. This CDR3 is built from 15 residues. The germline V gene encodes CDR1 MNHNY and CDR2 SVGAGI (reference sequence).